The source of this T cell receptor (beta chain) is a study of T cells after yellow fever vaccination. This clonotype was counted between two and nine times. TCRdb redid the calling of the 5' RACE reads with MiXCR, one entry per CDR3 protein. The sample records about 310,000 distinct CDR3 sequences, 3.6% being singletons. Germline V gives CDR1 SGHNT, CDR2 YYREEE (reference sequence). The CDR3 has 14 amino acids. Trimming at V came to 5 bases and at J to 2 bases, leaving 5 bases not matched to a gene. The receptor comes from a man younger than 35 who received the YFV17D yellow fever vaccine. The specimen comprised PBMCs, sampled on the day of the yellow fever booster vaccination. The V and J genes are TRBV5-4 and TRBJ2-3; 7 bases line up with TRBD1. CDR3 protein: CASRRQGNTDTQYF. The DNA of the CDR3 is TGTGCCAGCAGACGACAGGGCAACACAGATACGCAGTATTTT.